This T cell receptor beta chain stems from a study of cytomegalovirus exposure and HLA in healthy donors. This CDR3 has 15 amino acids. The germline V gene encodes CDR1 MGHRA and CDR2 YSYEKL. V dropped 0 bases and J dropped 2; count of bases not matched to a gene: 3. The data were produced by immunoSEQ multiplex PCR, yet TCRdb's version contains in-frame clones alone and is incomplete. The table records 95,000 to 120,000 clones, 95% of them present only once. The rearrangement links TRBV4-1 to TRBJ2-7; 8 nucleotides align to TRBD1. This sequence was found in a woman younger than 30 in good health and CMV-seronegative. Specimen: PBMCs. The CDR3 bases are TGCGCCAGCAGCCAAGATCCGACAGGGGCCTACGAGCAGTACTTC. The encoded protein is CASSQDPTGAYEQYF.